The 14 T cell receptor beta chains reported below all come from one sample, sequenced in a study of vaccination effects on CD4 cells after COVID-19. Profiled with immunoSEQ multiplex PCR; TCRdb holds only in-frame clones, not every one. Altogether over 50,000 clones are present, more than 70% being singletons, with the ten largest covering 0.95% to 1.5%. ViraFEST expansion of antigen-specific CD4+ T cells with viral peptide pools preceded sequencing. Subsequent to a culture period of more than 8 days, CD4+ T cells were isolated. It was two doses of either the BNT162b2 or mRNA-1273 vaccine that participants received. The antigens for these receptors are not known. This specimen consisted of CD4+ T cells from PBMCs cultured with HCoV-229E spike peptides, obtained after COVID-19 vaccination. The receptors were gathered from a human donor who received a COVID-19 vaccine.

CDR3 coding DNA: TGTGCCACCAGCGGATGGACAGGGGGAAGTGGAAACACCATATATTTT. This encodes CATSGWTGGSGNTIYF. The chain carries TRBV15 and TRBJ1-3; 10 bases line up with TRBD1. Trimming removed 5 bases from V and 3 bases from J; junction bases left unmatched: 7. CDR1 and CDR2 (germline): LNHNV, YYDKDF (reference sequence). This CDR3 contains 16 residues.

This clone was observed once. The chain combines TRBV7-8 with TRBJ1-2; no firm D call. The CDR3 is made up of 13 amino acids. CDR1 is SGHVS, CDR2 FQNEAQ, per germline. Between the trimmed V and J ends, which lost 2 bases and 0 bases, there was a span of 4 bases. The CDR3 DNA is TGTGCCAGCAGCTTAAATCCTAACTATGGCTACACCTTC. As protein: CASSLNPNYGYTF.

This chain uses TRBV5-6 with TRBJ1-6; 9 bases match TRBD1. Germline V gene data show CDR1 as SGHDT and CDR2 as YYEEEE. CDR3 length equals 13 residues. V dropped 8 bases and J dropped 6; count of bases not matched to a gene: 3. CDR3 DNA: TGTGCCAGTTCGACAGGGGGTAATTCACCCCTCCACTTT. This sequence encodes CASSTGGNSPLHF.

This clone was picked up a small number of times. V usage is TRBV6-5 and J usage is TRBJ1-6; D gene unclear. The germline gives CDR1 MNHEY, CDR2 SVGAGI. The CDR3 runs 14 residues. The V end lost 2 bases, the J end lost 5 bases, and 7 bases lay between the germline ends. The CDR3 DNA reads TGTGCCAGCAGTTACCAACAAAATAATTCACCCCTCCACTTT. This sequence encodes CASSYQQNNSPLHF.

The chain combines TRBV7-3 with TRBJ1-1, with D possibly TRBD1 on 5 matching bases. CDR1 and CDR2 (germline): SGHTA, FQGTGA. The CDR3 contains 15 residues. Trimming took 1 base from V and 0 from J, leaving 9 bases between them. The DNA of the CDR3 is TGTGCCAGCAGCTTAAAAGGGGACGTGAACACTGAAGCTTTCTTT. This encodes CASSLKGDVNTEAFF.

This chain joins TRBV5-1 and TRBJ1-4; no firm D call. Looked up from germline, CDR1 is SGHRS and CDR2 is YFSETQ. This CDR3 comprises 15 residues. Trimming took 4 bases from V and 4 from J, leaving 14 bases between them. The CDR3 DNA is TGCGCCAGCAGCAGATCGGACGGCCGTAATGAAAAACTGTTTTTT. This gives the protein CASSRSDGRNEKLFF.

The V and J genes are TRBV7-3 and TRBJ1-6, with TRBD1 as a possible D gene (5 bases). Per the germline V gene, CDR1 is SGHTA and CDR2 is FQGTGA. The V end was cut by 5 bases, the J end by 0 bases, with 14 bases between. This CDR3 has 17 residues. CDR3 sequence reads: CASSHHNRSSYNSPLHF. CDR3 bases: TGTGCCAGCAGCCACCATAACAGGAGCTCCTATAATTCACCCCTCCACTTT.

Only a few counts were recorded for this clone. The rearrangement uses TRBV18 and TRBJ2-7; D ambiguous. This CDR3 comprises 14 residues. The germline V and J ends were trimmed by 3 bases and 2 bases, with 11 bases remaining between them. The germline gives CDR1 KGHSH, CDR2 LQKENI. This CDR3 is CASSPSRWAYEQYV. In nucleotides, the CDR3 is TGTGCCAGCTCACCCTCCCGCTGGGCCTACGAGCAGTACGTC.

The chain has TRBV11-2 and TRBJ2-5; weak D call: TRBD2 (5 bases). Germline V gene data show CDR1 as SGHAT and CDR2 as FQNNGV. The CDR3 length is 12 residues. V was trimmed by 6 bases and J by 7 bases, leaving 12 bases between them. The CDR3 reads CASSRDLGTQYF. The CDR3 DNA sequence: TGTGCCAGCAGTCGGGATTTGGGGACCCAGTACTTC. Together with reference TRBV11-2 and TRBJ2-5, the CDR3 gives the full variable domain: EAGVAQSPRYKIIEKRQSVAFWCNPISGHATLYWYQQILGQGPKLLIQFQNNGVVDDSQLPKDRFSAERLKGVDSTLKIQPAKLEDSAVYLCASSRDLGTQYFGPGTRLLVL.

This rearrangement joins TRBV11-2 to TRBJ1-5, with D maybe TRBD1 (5 bases). Trimming shortened V by 1 base and J by 2 bases, and 6 bases separated the two germline ends. CDR1 and CDR2 (germline): SGHAT, FQNNGV. This CDR3 region has 14 residues. DNA of the CDR3: TGTGCCAGCAGCTTAGGCAGGGGCAATCAGCCCCAGCATTTT. Protein sequence: CASSLGRGNQPQHF.

As DNA, the CDR3 is TGTGCCAGCAGCCCGGGGCCCGGCAGTCAAGAGACCCAGTACTTC. This sequence encodes CASSPGPGSQETQYF. The chain couples TRBV5-4 to TRBJ2-5; D is perhaps TRBD1 or TRBD2 (5 bases each). Trimming stripped 4 bases from V and 2 bases from J, with 15 bases between. CDR1 SGHNT and CDR2 YYREEE come from the germline V gene (reference sequence). The CDR3 contains 15 residues.

The rearrangement uses TRBV6-5 and TRBJ1-4; D is unresolved. Germline V gene lookup returns CDR1 MNHEY and CDR2 SVGAGI. The CDR3 is 15 residues long. V was trimmed by 4 bases and J by 0 bases, leaving 9 bases between them. CDR3 DNA: TGTGCCAGCAGTTCTATTTATACAACTAATGAAAAACTGTTTTTT. It is translated as CASSSIYTTNEKLFF.

DNA for the CDR3: TGTGCCAGTACCGGACAGGGGGCCAGAGAGACCCAGTACTTC. Translated, it gives CASTGQGARETQYF. V is TRBV19 and J is TRBJ2-5; 11 bases line up with TRBD1. This CDR3 comprises 14 residues. The ends lost 7 bases at V and 4 bases at J; junction bases unmatched: 5. CDR1 is LNHDA, CDR2 SQIVND, per germline (reference sequence).

Comments on this clone: Other DNA variants within this sample encode the same CDR3. The chain couples TRBV28 to TRBJ1-2, with a possible D match to TRBD1 (6 bases). This CDR3 has 14 residues. Germline CDR1 and CDR2: MDHEN and SYDVKM. V lost 4 bases and J lost 4, with 13 bases in between. CDR3 DNA sequence: TGTGCCAGCAGTTCCACTCCAGGGGCCTATGGCTACACCTTC. This encodes CASSSTPGAYGYTF.